The 8 T cell receptor beta chains listed next were all sequenced from one sample in a study of CD8+ T cells in alopecia areata. CD4, CD8alpha, NKG2D, NKG2ACE and other markers guided sorting of pooled cutaneous lymph node cells. RNA, once extracted, was reverse transcribed into cDNA for use as the sequencing template. This table comes from immunoSEQ multiplex PCR, and its TCRdb copy is limited to in-frame clones, with some not included. The record shows around 290,000 clones for this sample, with no singletons present. The specimen was CD4+ T cells sorted from a lymph node. These receptors all come from a C3H/HeJ mouse with alopecia areata. The strain's MHC: H2-k.

Of note for this clone: Germline and genes: mouse. The read gets to within 4 residues of the CDR3 end, and the germline J gene fills in the rest. V is TRBV31 and J is TRBJ2-1; 10 nucleotides line up with TRBD2. Germline values: CDR1 GKSSPN, CDR2 SITVG. Germline trimming cut 5 bases from V and 4 bases from J; bases unmatched to any gene: 8. The CDR3 sequence is 15 residues long. The CDR3 sequence: CAWAGGARGYAEQFF. CDR3 bases read: TGTGCCTGGGCTGGGGGGGCGCGAGGGTATGCT.

This clone was seen a few times. These gene names are mouse names. The CDR3 end falls 4 residues outside the read, so it is completed with the germline J gene. This chain joins TRBV17 and TRBJ2-1, with TRBD2 matching 13 bases. The CDR3 totals 16 residues. CDR1 and CDR2 from the germline V gene are MNHDT and YYDKIL. CDR3 DNA (partial): TGTGCTAGCAGTAGGGACTGGGGGGGCGTTGAGGCT. It is translated as CASSRDWGGVEA. The full-length CDR3 reads as CASSRDWGGVEAEQFF. The full variable domain, rest sourced from reference TRBV17 and TRBJ2-1, is DTTVKQNPRYKLARVGKPVNLICSQTMNHDTMYWYQKKPNQAPKLLLFYYDKILNREADTFEKFQSSRPNNSFCSLYIGSAGLEYSAMYLCASSRDWGGVEAEQFFGPGTRLTVL.

With respect to this clone: Each gene name is a mouse one. The CDR3 goes on 4 residues after the read ends, and that part is filled in from the germline J gene. The chain recombines TRBV31 with TRBJ2-2, with 7 bases matching TRBD1. CDR3 size: 12 residues. Germline V CDR1 and CDR2: GKSSPN, SITVG. The CDR3 bases that were read are TGTGCCTGGGACAGGGCGGTCGGG. It encodes CAWDRAVG. The whole CDR3 sequence is CAWDRAVGQLYF.

There are a few counts of this clone. The germline and genes are mouse ones. Sequencing ends 4 residues short of the CDR3 end; the germline J gene provides the rest. The chain uses TRBV1 and TRBJ2-5; D may be TRBD1 (6 bases). The germline V and J ends were trimmed by 4 bases and 0 bases, with 11 bases remaining between them. There are 15 residues in the CDR3. Germline CDR1 and CDR2: NSQYPW and LRSPGD (reference sequence). The CDR3 sequence: CTCSGDRHNQDTQYF. CDR3 DNA (partial): TGCACCTGCAGTGGAGACAGGCATAACCAAGAC.

This clone has a handful of counts. Gene and germline names: mouse. The read stops 4 residues short of the end of the CDR3; the missing end is completed from the germline J gene. This sequence joins TRBV5 and TRBJ2-7; 7 positions agree with TRBD2. The CDR3 is 13 residues long. Per germline, CDR1 LGHNA and CDR2 YNLKQL (reference sequence). This CDR3 reads CASSQWGDYEQYF. Incomplete CDR3 DNA: TGTGCCAGCAGCCAGTGGGGGGATTAT.

This clone was observed a few times. The genes and germline here are from mouse. The DNA ends 3 residues before the CDR3 does, and the rest of the CDR3 is filled in from the germline J gene. The rearrangement joins TRBV19 to TRBJ1-6; tentatively, D is TRBD1 (6 bases). TRBJ1-6 is classed as an ORF, of uncertain function. CDR3 size: 15 residues. V lost 3 bases and J 3 bases, leaving 10 bases between the germline ends. CDR1 is FNHDT and CDR2 is SITEND in the germline V gene (reference sequence). The DNA read from the CDR3 is TGTGCCAGCAGTACGCCAGGGGACTATAATTCGCCC. This codes for CASSTPGDYNSP. The full-length CDR3 reads as CASSTPGDYNSPLYF.

For this clone: Gene names and germline match the mouse. The observed sequence ends 4 residues before the CDR3 terminus, with the missing tail filled in from the germline J gene. V usage is TRBV13-3 and J usage is TRBJ2-3, with 9 bases that match TRBD1. With 3 bases clipped from V and 1 base from J, the junction kept 3 bases outside the gene matches. Germline V gives CDR1 NNHDY, CDR2 SYVADS. This CDR3 is built from 15 residues. The CDR3 loop reads CASSGDREGAETLYF. CDR3 DNA, as far as it was read: TGTGCCAGCAGTGGGGACAGGGAGGGTGCAGAA.

With regard to this clone: Mouse names are used for the genes. The sequenced fragment ends 4 residues before the CDR3 boundary, so the rest is inferred from the germline J gene. V gene TRBV13-3 combines with J gene TRBJ1-2; D might be TRBD1 (5 bases). This CDR3 is built from 13 residues. Germline V gene lookup returns CDR1 NNHDY and CDR2 SYVADS. Trimming took off 5 bases at V and 0 bases at J, with 8 bases between the two ends. CDR3 DNA, as far as it was read: TGTGCCAGCAGGTGGACAACAAACTCC. Protein sequence: CASRWTTNS. The full-length CDR3 reads as CASRWTTNSDYTF.